This T cell receptor beta chain was retrieved from a study of blood T cell repertoires in COVID-19. Study overall: Sites across the United States, Italy and Spain contributed samples from acute and convalescent COVID-19.

As originally analysed: Estimated nucleated cell counts came from reference gene primer amplification. TCRdb keeps only in-frame clones here, not all; method: immunoSEQ multiplex PCR. That table furnishes V, J and clone size, whereas the DNA furnished D and trimming. The sample has under 250,000 clones; approximately 85% are singletons. The clonotype was recovered from a man aged 45 to 65 with acute or convalescent COVID-19. The sample was peripheral blood.

In DNA form, the CDR3 reads TGTGCCAGCAGCCCCGCAGGCGCCCTTAGCTCCTACGAGCAGTACTTC. Its translation is CASSPAGALSSYEQYF. The gene calls are TRBV7-2 and TRBJ2-7; no firm D call. Per the germline V gene, CDR1 is SGHTA and CDR2 is FQGNSA. CDR3 length: 16 residues. Trimming took off 5 bases at V and 0 bases at J, with 17 bases between the two ends.